Listed here are 12 T cell receptor beta chains from one sample, sequenced in a study of blood T cell repertoires in COVID-19. Here immunoSEQ multiplex PCR was the method, and the copy in TCRdb shows in-frame clones only, minus some. The sample has 650,000 to 800,000 clones; about 90% are singletons. The specimen was peripheral blood. The receptors originated from a woman between 18 and 29 years old with acute or convalescent COVID-19.

The chain uses TRBV5-5 and TRBJ2-2, with D possibly matching TRBD2 (5 bases). This CDR3 comprises 15 residues. Germline loops: CDR1 SGHKS, CDR2 YYEKEE (reference sequence). The V end lost 1 base, the J end lost 4 bases, and 11 bases lay between the germline ends. CDR3 sequence: CASSLYLEGTGELFF. The CDR3 coding sequence is TGTGCCAGCAGCTTGTACCTCGAGGGCACCGGGGAGCTGTTTTTT.

The V call is TRBV6-2 or TRBV6-3, the J call TRBJ1-5; D call uncertain. V dropped 1 base and J dropped 2 bases, with 6 bases sitting between them. The CDR3 covers 14 residues. Germline V gives CDR1 MNHEY, CDR2 SVGEGT. The CDR3, as DNA: TGTGCCAGCAGTTACTTACGAGGCAATCAGCCCCAGCATTTT. Protein: CASSYLRGNQPQHF.

The chain links TRBV5-1 to TRBJ2-7, with a tentative D call TRBD1 (6 bases). Germline lookup yields CDR1 SGHRS and CDR2 YFSETQ. The CDR3 has 15 amino acids. The V and J ends lost 4 bases and 2 bases respectively, with 16 bases between them. The CDR3 protein is CASSGGIRGPYEQYF. DNA of the CDR3: TGCGCCAGCAGCGGGGGAATCAGGGGTCCCTACGAGCAGTACTTC.

The chain has TRBV4-1 and TRBJ1-3; maybe TRBD1 (6 bases). From germline, CDR1 is MGHRA and CDR2 YSYEKL. This CDR3 has 17 residues. Trimming removed 8 bases from V and 0 bases from J, with 20 bases in between. CDR3 loop: CASAERGTTSSGNTIYF. The DNA for the CDR3 is TGCGCCAGCGCCGAGCGGGGGACAACGAGCTCTGGAAACACCATATATTTT.

The chain carries TRBV18 and TRBJ1-1, with D unclear. V lost 8 bases and J lost 0, with 13 bases in between. Germline assignment: CDR1 KGHSH and CDR2 LQKENI. This CDR3 contains 14 residues. CDR3 bases: TGTGCCAGCACAGACCAGTCAGTGAACACTGAAGCTTTCTTT. Its protein is CASTDQSVNTEAFF.

The V gene is TRBV6-4, the J gene TRBJ2-4; TRBD2 agrees at 8 bases. Trimming removed 2 bases from V and 0 bases from J; junction bases left unmatched: 15. CDR3 length: 20 residues. Germline V gene lookup returns CDR1 MRHNA and CDR2 SNTAGT. CDR3 sequence reads: CASSDNVSGGPREAKNIQYF. The CDR3 bases are TGTGCCAGCAGTGACAACGTGTCGGGGGGGCCTAGGGAAGCCAAAAACATTCAGTACTTC.

This clone is a singleton in its sample. The chain couples TRBV2 to TRBJ2-3; TRBD1 aligns across 8 bases. With 5 bases clipped from V and 1 base from J, the junction kept 8 bases outside the gene matches. The CDR3 spans 16 residues. Germline lookup yields CDR1 SNHLY and CDR2 FYNNEI. The CDR3 here is CASSPPDRGGTDTQYF. CDR3 DNA: TGTGCCAGCAGTCCTCCCGACAGGGGCGGCACAGATACGCAGTATTTT.

The gene calls are TRBV9 and TRBJ1-3; 7 bases are shared with TRBD1. The CDR3 spans 15 residues. The germline CDR1 and CDR2 sequences are SGDLS and YYNGEE. V lost 3 bases and J lost 3; bases outside the gene matches: 6. Here the CDR3 reads CASSADRAGGNTIYF. The DNA of the CDR3 is TGTGCCAGCAGCGCCGACAGGGCTGGTGGAAACACCATATATTTT.

In the case of this clone: Distinct nucleotide sequences in the sample also encode this CDR3. This chain links TRBV2 with TRBJ1-2; TRBD1 agrees at 8 bases. Germline assignment: CDR1 SNHLY and CDR2 FYNNEI. The CDR3 has 13 amino acids. With 3 bases clipped from V and 8 bases from J, the junction kept 5 bases outside the gene matches. The CDR3 protein is CASSETGVYGYTF. The CDR3 bases are TGTGCCAGCAGTGAGACAGGGGTTTACGGCTACACCTTC.

This chain connects TRBV7-2 to TRBJ2-4; 8 bases are shared with TRBD1. V was clipped by 3 bases and J by 13 bases; unmatched bases: 2. CDR3 size: 11 residues. Germline V gives CDR1 SGHTA, CDR2 FQGNSA. Here the CDR3 DNA reads TGTGCCAGCAGCTTCGGACAGGGCCAGTACTTC. As protein: CASSFGQGQYF.

This chain connects TRBV7-9 to TRBJ2-2; possible D gene TRBD2, 6 bases. This CDR3 region has 14 residues. The germline CDR1 and CDR2 sequences are SEHNR and FQNEAQ (reference sequence). V dropped 7 bases and J dropped 2 bases, with 11 bases sitting between them. The CDR3 bases are TGTGCCAGCACCTGGGACTTTAACACCGGGGAGCTGTTTTTT. Translating gives CASTWDFNTGELFF.

V is TRBV5-8 and J is TRBJ1-5, with D uncertain. V lost 4 bases and J 4 bases, leaving 15 bases between the germline ends. Germline V gene lookup returns CDR1 SGHTS and CDR2 YDEGEE. The CDR3 spans 15 residues. CDR3 DNA sequence: TGTGCCAGCAGCGTCCTGACAAGGCAGAATCAGCCCCAGCATTTT. It yields the protein CASSVLTRQNQPQHF.